This T cell receptor beta chain was captured in a study of shared clonotypes between healthy human individuals (dated by TCRdb to 2018 to 2020). The study in broad terms: The cohort included three men and a couple of women between 18 and 49 years of age. For each donor, CD4 naive and CD4 memory were each run on three plates, CD8 naive on two plates, and CD8 memory on one plate. Between about 0.85 and 9.5 billion PBMCs per donor were obtained by leukapheresis. To increase sequencing depth and limit assay-specific biases, different laboratories used diverse techniques to prepare libraries and sequence TCR repertoires. Blood TCR repertoires of about 5 healthy adults were deeply sequenced to estimate repertoire size and the extent of clonotype sharing between individuals. What the authors observed across the whole study: Sampling was limited to blood, and TCR repertoires in tissue likely differ from TCR repertoires in blood. Estimated clonotype richness was generally larger for naive than for memory subsets. About 5% of naive CD4, roughly 3.5% of naive CD8, about 2.1% of memory CD4, and 0.4% of memory CD8 clonotypes were shared across several donors. The genetic and exposure-history diversity represented was limited by the small number of donors. Based on pairwise subsampling, the degree of clonotype sharing among donors was expected to be affected by sequencing depth. Compared with non-shared clonotypes, the clonotypes found in all four sorted-subset donors had higher generation probabilities. Even with the large sequencing depth, rarefaction of the sorted-subset datasets indicated that sequencing was incomplete.

TCR CDR3 regions were amplified from genomic DNA by multiplex PCR using the deep immunoSEQ assay. Extracted genomic DNA from each cell subset was distributed evenly across all wells of several immunoSEQ 96-well plates, and each plate was treated as a replicate. For sorted subsets, roughly 200 ng genomic DNA, equal to about 30,000 T cell genomes, was loaded into each replicate PCR. Purified libraries were measured with a Qubit 3.0 fluorometer, size-checked on a Bioanalyzer 2100, and measured again with the KAPA Library Quantification kit. Each immunoSEQ 96-well plate was sequenced on its own single-read 150-cycle Illumina NextSeq 550 flow cell. Turning to the authors' computational methods: Because the immunoSEQ output held only junctional sequences and lacked quality scores, the filtering could not match the filtering applied to full-length reads. To assign V/J genes and CDR3, sequences were annotated against IMGT germline references using PyIR, a Python wrapper for IgBLAST v1.9. Any read was removed if the V/J assignment was weak (E-value above 1e-6), the CDR3 was missing, or the read contained stop codons, out-of-frame junctions, or ambiguous translated residues. V3J clonotypes were defined as sequences sharing the same inferred V gene, J gene, and CDR3 amino acid sequence. To compute the percentage overlap between repertoires, the number of shared unique clonotypes was divided by the size of the smaller repertoire. Three approaches were used to assess repertoire richness: RTK rarefaction, the Chao1 estimator, and Recon v2.1 estimates of unobserved clonotypes. For all TCRbeta clonotypes obtained by the gDNA method from four donors, generation probabilities were computed with OLGA. Imported from immuneACCESS, the table was reduced by TCRdb to in-frame sequences with V and J called. These copies leave out some clones; in studies compared against another copy, an unresolved V gene accounts for under half, and the cause of the remainder is not known. V, J and clone size are those of that table, while D and trimming were read from the DNA. The sample table lists around 2.5 million clones, approximately 94% of them with a count of one. Around 0.37% of the sample rests with the top ten.

A note on this clone: Its specific antigen is unknown. Per-base qualities were not stored, and no clone one base away is much larger.

V gives up 2 bases and J gives up 0 bases, and the segment between their germline ends measures 7 bases. The CDR3 goes from the cysteine to the phenylalanine over 15 residues. Of all the DNA, just the CDR3 is kept, 45 bases in frame from base 1. CDR1 and CDR2, per the germline V gene, are MNHEY and SVGAGI. The donors were healthy, HIV-negative adults who had no recently reported acute infections or vaccinations. All donors were Caucasian adults living in Nashville, Tennessee, USA. CD4+ T cells were enriched by magnetic negative selection, after which naive cells were positively selected on CD45RA and the negative fraction was taken as the memory subset. After blood collection by leukapheresis, PBMCs were isolated using Ficoll-Histopaque density gradient centrifugation and then cryopreserved in the vapor phase of liquid nitrogen. Analytical flow cytometry was used to check the purity and quantity of each magnetically sorted T cell population. Each sorted fraction had its genomic DNA isolated and then quantified by UV absorbance on a Nanodrop 2000c.

This receptor chain uses TRBV6-5 and TRBJ1-4; the best D guess is TRBD1, with 5 bases matching. Sequencing used naive CD4+ T cells from PBMCs. The cell subset or site label corresponds to: CD45RA+ positively selected. This clonotype was obtained from a man between 18 and 29 years old in good health. Some clones in this sample may be carry-over from other donors' samples. The sequenced DNA: TGTGCCAGCAGTTACAGGGGTGCAACTAATGAAAAACTGTTTTTT. It translates as CASSYRGATNEKLFF.